This T cell receptor (beta chain) was captured by sequencing in a study of cytomegalovirus exposure and HLA in healthy donors. Broader study findings: An observed cluster of highly shared sequence variants was recorded as a likely sequencing artifact.

Both 60 Vbeta primers and 13 Jbeta primers went into the PCR. Under the authors' procedure: Unique TCR beta chains numbered about 72 million in a later analysis, with roughly 10 million shared. The data were produced by immunoSEQ multiplex PCR, yet TCRdb's version contains in-frame clones alone and is incomplete. For V, J and clone size, that table is used; D and trimming come from the DNA. The sample contains about 160,000 clones, roughly 80% of which appear only once. Remarks on this clone: What it binds is unknown.

Germline-derived CDR1 and CDR2 are MGHRA and YSYEKL. Deletions cut 3 bases from V and 3 bases from J, with 30 bases between. This CDR3 contains 20 residues. Healthy donors of bone marrow made up the group. Sequenced sample: PBMCs. The source is a male donor in good health and CMV-seronegative. The rearrangement links TRBV4-1 to TRBJ2-7; D is tentatively TRBD1 or TRBD2 (11 bases each). As DNA, the CDR3 is TGCGCCAGCAGCCATGCCGGGGGACAGGGGGTTAGCGGGAGGGGCTACGAGCAGTACTTC. Translated, it gives CASSHAGGQGVSGRGYEQYF.